This T cell receptor beta chain comes out of a study of T cells in localized non-small cell lung cancer. V lost 5 bases and J lost 2, with 13 bases in between. This CDR3 region has 14 residues. Germline lookup yields CDR1 SGHNT and CDR2 YENEEA. The table came from immunoSEQ multiplex PCR; TCRdb's copy has only in-frame clones and leaves some out. The table lists several hundred clones, 20% to 30% of them singletons. The source is a woman aged 35 to 70 with stage III lung adenocarcinoma. This material consisted of lung tumor tissue, taken before any cancer treatment. This sequence joins TRBV11-3 and TRBJ2-7; possible D gene TRBD2, 5 bases. The DNA for the CDR3 is TGTGCCAGCAGCCCCTCGGGGTACCCCTACGAGCAGTACTTC. This translates into CASSPSGYPYEQYF.